This T cell receptor (beta chain) was profiled in a study of T cell responses to AZD1222 COVID-19 vaccine. Notes on the study in general: The breadth and depth of Spike-specific TCRs increased once two AZD1222 doses had been given. Reports indicate that nearly half of spike-specific TCRs are directed at unmutated variant regions. Across spike, vaccine-associated CD4 TCRs were found, dominant at 160-218 and 743-854.

This table comes from immunoSEQ multiplex PCR, and its TCRdb copy is limited to in-frame clones, with some not included. Of 99,000 or so clones in the sample, about 94% were seen once. Germline V lookup: CDR1 SQVTM, CDR2 ANQGSEA. Deletions cut 6 bases from V and 8 bases from J, with 17 bases between. The length of the CDR3 is 13 residues. As to this clone: The target antigen is unknown.

The material sequenced was peripheral blood, taken on day 0 of AZD1222 vaccination. This clonotype originated in an adult in good health. This chain connects TRBV29-1 to TRBJ2-4, with D perhaps matching TRBD2 (6 bases). The CDR3 DNA reads TGCAGCGTGGGAAAAAGGAGGGAGGACATTCAGTACTTC. Translated, it gives CSVGKRREDIQYF.